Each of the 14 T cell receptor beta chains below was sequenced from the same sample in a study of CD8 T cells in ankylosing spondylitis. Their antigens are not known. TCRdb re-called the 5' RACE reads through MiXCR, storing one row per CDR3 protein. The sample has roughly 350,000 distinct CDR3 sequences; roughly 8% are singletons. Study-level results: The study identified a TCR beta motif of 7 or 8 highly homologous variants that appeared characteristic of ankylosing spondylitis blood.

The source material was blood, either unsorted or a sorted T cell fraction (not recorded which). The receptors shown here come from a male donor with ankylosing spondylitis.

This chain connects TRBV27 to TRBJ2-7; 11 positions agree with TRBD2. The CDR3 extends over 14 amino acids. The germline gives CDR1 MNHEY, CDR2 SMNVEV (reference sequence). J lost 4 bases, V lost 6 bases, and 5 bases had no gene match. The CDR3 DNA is TGTGCCAGCAGAATCGTAGCGGGAGGGTACGAGCAGTACTTC. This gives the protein CASRIVAGGYEQYF.

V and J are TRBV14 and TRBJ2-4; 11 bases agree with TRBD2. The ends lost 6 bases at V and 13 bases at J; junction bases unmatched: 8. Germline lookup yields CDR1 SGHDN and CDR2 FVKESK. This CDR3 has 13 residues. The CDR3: CASRLGTSGPQYF. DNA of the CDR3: TGTGCCAGCAGACTTGGGACTAGCGGACCGCAGTACTTC.

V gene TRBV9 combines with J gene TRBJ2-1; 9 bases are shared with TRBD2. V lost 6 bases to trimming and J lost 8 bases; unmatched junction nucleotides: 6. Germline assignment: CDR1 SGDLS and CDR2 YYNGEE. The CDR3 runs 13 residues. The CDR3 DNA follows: TGTGCCAGCAACGCGGGGGGGAGCGATGAGCAGTTCTTC. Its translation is CASNAGGSDEQFF.

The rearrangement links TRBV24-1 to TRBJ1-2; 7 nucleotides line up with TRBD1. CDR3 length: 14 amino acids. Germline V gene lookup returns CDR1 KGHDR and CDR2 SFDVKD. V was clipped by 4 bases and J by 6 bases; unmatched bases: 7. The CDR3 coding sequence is TGTGCCACCAGTGACAGGGGGATAGCGGATGGCTACACCTTC. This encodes CATSDRGIADGYTF.

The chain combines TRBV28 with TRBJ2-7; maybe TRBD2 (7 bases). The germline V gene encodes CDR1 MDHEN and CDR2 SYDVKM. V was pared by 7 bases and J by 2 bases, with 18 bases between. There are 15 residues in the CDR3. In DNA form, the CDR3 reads TGTGCCAGCACCCCGGGGGGACAACCTGCCTACGAGCAGTACTTC. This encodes CASTPGGQPAYEQYF. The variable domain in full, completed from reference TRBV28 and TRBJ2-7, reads DVKVTQSSRYLVKRTGEKVFLECVQDMDHENMFWYRQDPGLGLRLIYFSYDVKMKEKGDIPEGYSVSREKKERFSLILESASTNQTSMYLCASTPGGQPAYEQYFGPGTRLTVT.

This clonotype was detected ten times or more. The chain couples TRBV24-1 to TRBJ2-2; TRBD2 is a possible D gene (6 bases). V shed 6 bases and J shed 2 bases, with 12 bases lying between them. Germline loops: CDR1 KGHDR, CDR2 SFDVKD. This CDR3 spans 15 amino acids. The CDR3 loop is CATSRTGDNTGELFF. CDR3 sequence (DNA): TGTGCCACCAGTAGGACGGGAGACAACACCGGGGAGCTGTTTTTT.

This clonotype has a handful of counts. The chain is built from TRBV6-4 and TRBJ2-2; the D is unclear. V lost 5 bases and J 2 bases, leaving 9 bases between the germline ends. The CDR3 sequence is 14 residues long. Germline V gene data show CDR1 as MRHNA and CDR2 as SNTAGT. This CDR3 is CASSTETNTGELFF. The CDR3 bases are TGTGCCAGCAGTACGGAGACAAACACCGGGGAGCTGTTTTTT.

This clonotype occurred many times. The CDR3 region has the DNA TGTGCCAGCAGTGGTTCTAGCGGGAGCTTACGGGAAGATACGCAGTATTTT. This gives the protein CASSGSSGSLREDTQYF. The V gene is TRBV25-1, the J gene TRBJ2-3; 10 positions match TRBD2. The J segment lost 5 bases and the V segment lost 4 bases, leaving 12 bases of the junction unmatched. The CDR3 is made up of 17 amino acids. The V gene's germline CDR1 is MGHDK and CDR2 SYGVNS. The complete variable domain, with remaining parts taken from reference TRBV25-1 and TRBJ2-3, reads EADIYQTPRYLVIGTGKKITLECSQTMGHDKMYWYQQDPGMELHLIHYSYGVNSTEKGDLSSESTVSRIRTEHFPLTLESARPSHTSQYLCASSGSSGSLREDTQYFGPGTRLTVL.

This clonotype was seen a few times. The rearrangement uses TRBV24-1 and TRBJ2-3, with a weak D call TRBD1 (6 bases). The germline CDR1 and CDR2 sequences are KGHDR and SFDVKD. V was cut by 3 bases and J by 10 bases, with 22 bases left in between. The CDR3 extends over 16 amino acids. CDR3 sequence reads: CATSDPSGAAGSAQYF. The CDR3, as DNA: TGTGCCACCAGTGATCCCTCAGGGGCCGCGGGTTCTGCGCAGTATTTT.

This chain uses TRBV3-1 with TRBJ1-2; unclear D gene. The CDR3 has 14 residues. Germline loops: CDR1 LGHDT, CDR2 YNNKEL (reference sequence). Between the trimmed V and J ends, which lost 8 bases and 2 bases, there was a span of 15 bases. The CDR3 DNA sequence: TGTGCCAGCTCAACTACCCGGGGAAACTATGGCTACACCTTC. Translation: CASSTTRGNYGYTF.

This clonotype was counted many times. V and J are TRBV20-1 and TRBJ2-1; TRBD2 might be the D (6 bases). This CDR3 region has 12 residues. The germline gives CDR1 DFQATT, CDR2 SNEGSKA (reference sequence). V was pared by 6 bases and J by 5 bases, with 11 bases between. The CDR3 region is CSAGGIDNEQFF. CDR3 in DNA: TGCAGTGCGGGGGGAATCGACAATGAGCAGTTCTTC.

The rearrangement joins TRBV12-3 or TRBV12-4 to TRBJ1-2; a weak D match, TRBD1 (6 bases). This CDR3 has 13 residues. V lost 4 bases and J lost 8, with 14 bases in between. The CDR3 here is CASSWGQGRGYTF. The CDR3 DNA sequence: TGTGCCAGCAGTTGGGGGCAGGGGAGAGGCTACACCTTC.

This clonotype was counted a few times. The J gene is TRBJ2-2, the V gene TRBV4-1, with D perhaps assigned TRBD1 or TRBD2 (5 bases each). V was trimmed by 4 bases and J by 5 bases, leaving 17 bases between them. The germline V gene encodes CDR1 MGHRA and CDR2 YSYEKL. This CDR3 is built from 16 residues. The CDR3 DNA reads TGCGCCAGCAGCCGTGGGGCCCTCGAGGGGACCGGGGAGCTGTTTTTT. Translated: CASSRGALEGTGELFF.

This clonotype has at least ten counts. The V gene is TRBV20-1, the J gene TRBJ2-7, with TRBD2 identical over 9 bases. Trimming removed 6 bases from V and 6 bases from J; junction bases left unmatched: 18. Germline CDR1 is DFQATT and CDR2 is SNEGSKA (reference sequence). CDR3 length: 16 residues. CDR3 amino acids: CSAQTLVAGESSEQYF. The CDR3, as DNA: TGCAGTGCCCAGACCCTGGTAGCGGGAGAGAGTAGCGAGCAGTACTTC.